This T cell receptor (beta chain) was observed in a study of T cells in Graves' hyperthyroidism and ophthalmopathy. Study at large: Peripheral blood was collected at initial diagnosis, before any treatment.

On this clonotype itself: The antigen remains unidentified.

PBMCs were derived from about 10 ml fresh peripheral blood. The study, taken as a whole, reports: Progression to ophthalmopathy was predicted a median of approximately 6.4 months early. The majority of expanded thyroid clonotypes above 0.001 also appeared in blood.

TCR beta CDR3 regions were amplified from RNA. HTBI primers were used for first-round RT-PCR of the TCR CDR3. One entry per CDR3 protein results from TCRdb running MiXCR on the multiplex PCR reads. The repertoire holds around 690,000 distinct CDR3 sequences, with more than 20% as singletons. The CDR3 has 15 residues. The ends were cut back, 0 bases at V and 0 bases at J, with 7 bases in the middle. Germline CDR1 is SGDLS and CDR2 is YYNGEE. The sequence was obtained from a young man with Graves' ophthalmopathy. Sequencing was carried out using blood. The chain is built from TRBV9 and TRBJ2-1, with D uncertain. The DNA of the CDR3 is TGTGCCAGCAGCGTAGATGGTCCCTCCTACAATGAGCAGTTCTTC. It yields the protein CASSVDGPSYNEQFF.